The source of this TCR beta chain is a study of shared clonotypes between healthy human individuals. CD8 cells classed as naive were CD45RO-negative and positively selected for CCR7, excluding terminally differentiated effector memory CD45RA+ cells. Overall study results and limits: Across a handful of donors, naive CD4 shared 4.5% to 6%, naive CD8 over 3%, memory CD4 more than 2%, memory CD8 0.4%.

As for this clone: Its target is not known.

Clones were read by immunoSEQ multiplex PCR, and TCRdb kept only the in-frame ones, dropping some. Of some 740,000 clones listed, more than 85% are singletons. The sequencing input was naive CD8+ T cells sorted from blood. The receptor was isolated from a man between 25 and 39 years old in good health.

CDR3 in DNA: TGCGCCAGTTCCAGGGCGAACGGGAACACCGGGGAGCTGTTTTTT. Translated, it gives CASSRANGNTGELFF. This sequence joins TRBV10-1 and TRBJ2-2; perhaps TRBD1 as D (5 bases). V shed 9 bases and J shed 1 base, with 15 bases lying between them. CDR3 length equals 15 residues. Germline V gene data show CDR1 as WNHNN and CDR2 as SYGVQD (reference sequence).